These 32 T cell receptor beta chains originate from one sample sequenced in a study of regulatory T cells in long-lasting Graves disease. Stated time point: newly diagnosed GD, antithyroid drugs for less than 3 months. After RNA was extracted from PBMCs, the TCR library was made from it. Building of the TCR beta libraries involved iRepertoire HTBI primers and Arm-PCR of CDR3 regions. Using its own MiXCR run on the multiplex PCR reads, TCRdb lists one record per CDR3 protein. This sample has over 350,000 distinct CDR3 sequences, with about 15% found just once. Separately, the same data were catalogued under a study of T cells in Graves' hyperthyroidism and ophthalmopathy.

Sequenced material: peripheral blood mononuclear cells (PBMCs), taken at new diagnosis, from a patient treated with antithyroid drugs. The origin of the receptors is a middle-aged woman with Graves disease.

V is TRBV12-3 or TRBV12-4 and J is TRBJ2-3, with TRBD2 matching 8 bases. This CDR3 comprises 14 residues. J was trimmed by 0 bases and V by 8 bases; bases with no gene match: 4. This CDR3 is CASAGGSSTDTQYF. The CDR3 DNA reads as TGTGCCAGCGCGGGGGGCTCTAGCACAGATACGCAGTATTTT.

A few counts support this clonotype. This chain uses TRBV14 with TRBJ1-3; D is undetermined. CDR3 size: 12 residues. Germline V gene sequence: CDR1 SGHDN, CDR2 FVKESK. Trimming pared 6 bases from V and 1 base from J, leaving 4 bases between. CDR3 sequence: CASRRSGNTIYF. CDR3 DNA sequence: TGTGCCAGCAGAAGGTCTGGAAACACCATATATTTT.

This clonotype came up many times. The V call is TRBV12-3 or TRBV12-4, the J call TRBJ1-6; 8 bases align to TRBD1. There are 13 residues in the CDR3. Unmatched junction bases numbered 6, after V lost 1 base and J lost 16 bases. The CDR3 sequence: CASSLGTGMWLHF. Written as DNA, the CDR3 is TGTGCCAGCAGTTTAGGGACAGGGATGTGGCTCCACTTT.

Only a few counts were recorded for this clonotype. One end of the junction varies from germline; a read error may be responsible. The chain is built from TRBV28 and TRBJ1-2; 10 nucleotides align to TRBD1. From germline, CDR1 is MDHEN and CDR2 SYDVKM. The CDR3 extends over 17 amino acids. CDR3 region: CVSSLWSGQGLNYGYTF. The CDR3 coding sequence is TGTGTCAGCAGTTTATGGTCGGGACAGGGGCTGAACTATGGCTACACCTTC.

This clonotype has a count of ten or more. This sequence joins TRBV12-3 or TRBV12-4 and TRBJ2-5; TRBD2 might be the D (5 bases). The end of the DNA is better explained by TRBJ2-1, so the J call may be wrong. This CDR3 region has 16 residues. The CDR3 reads CASSTHPGGYYNEQFF. Here the CDR3 DNA reads TGTGCCAGCAGTACCCATCCCGGCGGGTATTACAATGAGCAGTTCTTC.

The V gene is TRBV24-1, the J gene TRBJ1-1; D is ambiguous. The CDR3 contains 13 residues. Germline-derived CDR1 and CDR2 are KGHDR and SFDVKD. The V gene lost 1 base and the J gene lost 1 base, with 3 bases spanning the gap. Here the CDR3 reads CATSDFANTEAFF. The CDR3 DNA is TGTGCCACCAGTGATTTTGCGAACACTGAAGCTTTCTTT.

Ten or more counts support this clonotype. The genes are TRBV3-1 and TRBJ1-3, with D tentatively TRBD1 (5 bases). Trimming shortened V by 1 base and J by 4 bases, and 11 bases separated the two germline ends. The CDR3 sequence is 15 residues long. Germline V CDR1 and CDR2: LGHDT, YNNKEL (reference sequence). CDR3 in DNA: TGTGCCAGCAGCCAAGGTGGGGCCCTCGGAAACACCATATATTTT. This encodes CASSQGGALGNTIYF.

This clonotype was observed at least ten times. This chain connects TRBV20-1 to TRBJ2-1, with D unclear. Trimming left V 5 bases short and J 1 base short, with 6 bases between. CDR1 is DFQATT, CDR2 SNEGSKA, per germline (reference sequence). The CDR3 loop spans 12 amino acids. CDR3 bases: TGCAGTGCTGAGGCTTCCTACAATGAGCAGTTCTTC. Translating it yields CSAEASYNEQFF.

The table lists this clonotype with many counts. The chain employs TRBV15 and TRBJ2-7; TRBD2 aligns across 8 bases. Germline V CDR1 and CDR2: LNHNV, YYDKDF (reference sequence). CDR3 length: 12 residues. V was pared by 5 bases and J by 7 bases, with 4 bases of the junction left unmatched. This chain's CDR3 is CATSREGGEQYF. The CDR3 nucleotides read TGTGCCACCAGCCGGGAGGGCGGGGAGCAGTACTTC.

This clonotype was counted at least ten times. The V call is TRBV12-3 or TRBV12-4, the J call TRBJ2-1, with D possibly TRBD1 on 7 matching bases. The CDR3 is 16 amino acids. V lost 3 bases and J 4 bases, leaving 16 bases between the germline ends. CDR3 residues: CASSLRGRELYNEQFF. CDR3 nucleotide sequence: TGTGCCAGCAGTTTGAGGGGGCGGGAACTTTACAATGAGCAGTTCTTC.

This clonotype came up many times. The rearrangement uses TRBV12-3 or TRBV12-4 and TRBJ1-5, with 8 nucleotides matching TRBD1. Trimming at V came to 5 bases and at J to 7 bases, leaving 10 bases not matched to a gene. This CDR3 comprises 15 residues. CDR3 sequence reads: CASSPYRGGRQPQHF. Written as DNA, the CDR3 is TGTGCCAGCAGTCCCTACAGGGGGGGCAGACAGCCCCAGCATTTT.

The sample holds many counts of this clonotype. The genes are TRBV5-1 and TRBJ2-1; TRBD2 matches at 7 bases. The CDR3 is made up of 15 amino acids. Trimming took 4 bases from V and 5 from J; bases not matched to a gene: 9. In germline, CDR1 is SGHRS, CDR2 YFSETQ. The CDR3 bases are TGCGCCAGCAGCCGGCGGGAGCACGGCGACAATGAGCAGTTCTTC. Its protein is CASSRREHGDNEQFF.

This clonotype was found many times. The V call is TRBV18, the J call TRBJ2-3; D not certain. The CDR3 totals 13 residues. Germline CDR1 and CDR2: KGHSH and LQKENI. Trimming removed 0 bases at V and 6 bases at J, with 7 bases between. The CDR3 loop reads CASSPPGSDTQYF. The DNA for the CDR3 is TGTGCCAGCTCACCACCTGGGTCCGATACGCAGTATTTT. Using reference TRBV18 and TRBJ2-3 for the parts outside the CDR3, the full variable domain is NAGVMQNPRHLVRRRGQEARLRCSPMKGHSHVYWYRQLPEEGLKFMVYLQKENIIDESGMPKERFSAEFPKEGPSILRIQQVVRGDSAAYFCASSPPGSDTQYFGPGTRLTVL.

DNA for the CDR3: TGTGCCAGCAGCCCCCCCGGGTACGAACGGCATGAGCAGTTCTTC. This encodes CASSPPGYERHEQFF. V usage is TRBV7-9 and J usage is TRBJ2-1, with D hard to call. The V gene lost 5 bases and the J gene lost 8 bases, with 19 bases spanning the gap. The CDR3 extends over 15 amino acids. Germline CDR1 SEHNR, CDR2 FQNEAQ (reference sequence). Using reference TRBV7-9 and TRBJ2-1 for the parts outside the CDR3, the full variable domain is DTGVSQNPRHKITKRGQNVTFRCDPISEHNRLYWYRQTLGQGPEFLTYFQNEAQLEKSRLLSDRFSAERPKGSFSTLEIQRTEQGDSAMYLCASSPPGYERHEQFFGPGTRLTVL.

This chain uses TRBV18 with TRBJ1-5; no clear D gene. Germline V CDR1 and CDR2: KGHSH, LQKENI. V was shortened by 0 bases and J by 6 bases, with 6 bases between the two germline ends. CDR3 length: 13 residues. The CDR3 loop reads CASSPPEGQPQHF. The CDR3 DNA reads TGTGCCAGCTCACCACCGGAGGGTCAGCCCCAGCATTTT.

The chain links TRBV9 to TRBJ2-7; D might be TRBD1 or TRBD2, each matching 6 bases. Per germline, CDR1 SGDLS and CDR2 YYNGEE. Trimming removed 5 bases from V and 0 bases from J, with 15 bases in between. This CDR3 region has 15 residues. The DNA of the CDR3 is TGTGCCAGCAGTCGTGAGGGGGGCAGCTCCTACGAGCAGTACTTC. Amino acid sequence: CASSREGGSSYEQYF.

This clonotype was counted at least ten times. V usage is TRBV28 and J usage is TRBJ1-3; no firm D call. The CDR3 contains 12 residues. Trimming took 10 bases from V and 8 from J, leaving 15 bases between them. CDR1 and CDR2 from the germline V gene are MDHEN and SYDVKM. This CDR3 is CATKFGADTIYF. The DNA of the CDR3 is TGTGCCACCAAGTTTGGAGCGGACACCATATATTTT.

This clonotype came up a few times. The chain carries TRBV19 and TRBJ1-2; unclear D gene. This CDR3 spans 11 amino acids. The V end was cut by 6 bases, the J end by 7 bases, with 9 bases between. Germline-derived CDR1 and CDR2 are LNHDA and SQIVND (reference sequence). The CDR3 protein is CASRASGGYTF. CDR3 DNA: TGTGCCAGTAGGGCCTCCGGTGGCTACACCTTC.

This clonotype appeared a few times. The chain couples TRBV19 to TRBJ1-6, with a tentative D call TRBD1 (5 bases). CDR1 and CDR2 from the germline V gene are LNHDA and SQIVND (reference sequence). The V end lost 2 bases, the J end lost 7 bases, and 12 bases lay between the germline ends. The CDR3 is 15 amino acids. CDR3 protein: CASSIPGEGNSPLHF. DNA of the CDR3: TGTGCCAGTAGTATACCCGGGGAGGGGAATTCACCCCTCCACTTT.

There are many counts of this clonotype. CDR3 amino acids: CASTLGGRQETQYF. DNA for the CDR3: TGTGCCAGCACACTGGGGGGGCGTCAGGAGACCCAGTACTTC. This chain uses TRBV5-8 with TRBJ2-5; perhaps TRBD2 as D (7 bases). Trimming shortened V by 6 bases and J by 5 bases, and 17 bases separated the two germline ends. The CDR3 consists of 14 residues. CDR1 and CDR2 (germline): SGHTS, YDEGEE.

This clonotype was seen ten or more times. The chain carries TRBV7-3 and TRBJ2-1; D call uncertain. Trimming took 6 bases from V and 5 from J, leaving 14 bases between them. Germline V gene sequence: CDR1 SGHTA, CDR2 FQGTGA. CDR3 size: 14 residues. CDR3 region: CASSRMHGNNEQFF. The CDR3 bases are TGTGCCAGCAGTCGCATGCATGGTAACAATGAGCAGTTCTTC. The entire variable domain, with the rest obtained from reference TRBV7-3 and TRBJ2-1, is as follows: GAGVSQTPSNKVTEKGKYVELRCDPISGHTALYWYRQSLGQGPEFLIYFQGTGAADDSGLPNDRFFAVRPEGSVSTLKIQRTERGDSAVYLCASSRMHGNNEQFFGPGTRLTVL.

This clonotype has a handful of counts. V usage is TRBV19 and J usage is TRBJ2-2; no definite D call. Germline V gene sequence: CDR1 LNHDA, CDR2 SQIVND (reference sequence). There are 11 residues in the CDR3. V was shortened by 7 bases and J by 5 bases, with 5 bases between the two germline ends. The CDR3 DNA reads as TGTGCCAGTACCTTTACCGGGGAGCTGTTTTTT. Translation gives CASTFTGELFF.

The chain carries TRBV7-8 and TRBJ2-7; 9 bases align to TRBD1. In germline, CDR1 is SGHVS, CDR2 FQNEAQ. V shed 1 base and J 12 bases; nucleotides not matched to a gene: 7. This CDR3 comprises 13 residues. CDR3 coding DNA: TGTGCCAGCAGCTTAGGAGGGGACAGGGCGTCGTACTTC. It encodes CASSLGGDRASYF.

The sample holds a few counts of this clonotype. This chain connects TRBV10-2 to TRBJ2-1, with 9 bases aligning to TRBD1. The CDR3 is made up of 13 amino acids. CDR1 and CDR2 from the germline V gene are WSHSY and SAAADI. V trimming: 7 bases; J trimming: 8 bases; junction bases outside the gene matches: 6. This CDR3 reads CASNRGRADEQFF. DNA for the CDR3: TGCGCCAGCAACAGGGGGCGTGCAGATGAGCAGTTCTTC.

This clonotype was picked up many times. This rearrangement joins TRBV28 to TRBJ1-5; TRBD1 might be the D (6 bases). The ends were cut back, 2 bases at V and 6 bases at J, with 11 bases in the middle. The germline V gene encodes CDR1 MDHEN and CDR2 SYDVKM. The CDR3 runs 14 residues. In nucleotides, the CDR3 is TGTGCCAGCAGTTTACAACAGGGATCTCAGCCCCAGCATTTT. Translation gives CASSLQQGSQPQHF.

This clonotype was detected ten times or more. The chain couples TRBV6-8 to TRBJ2-2, with D unresolved. This CDR3 region has 11 residues. Trimming took off 6 bases at V and 10 bases at J, with 9 bases between the two ends. CDR1 is MNHGY and CDR2 is SAAAGT in the germline V gene. The CDR3, as DNA: TGTGCCAGCAGCGGGCTCGTGGAGCTGTTTTTT. Amino acids: CASSGLVELFF.

This clonotype has a count of ten or more. The gene calls are TRBV28 and TRBJ2-7; D ambiguous. The CDR3 has 15 residues. The germline V gene has CDR1 MDHEN and CDR2 SYDVKM. Trimming pared 1 base from V and 0 bases from J, leaving 10 bases between. CDR3 nucleotides: TGTGCCAGCAGTTTATTTTCCAGGAGCTCCTACGAGCAGTACTTC. Protein: CASSLFSRSSYEQYF.

The chain joins TRBV11-2 to TRBJ2-7, with 12 bases identical to TRBD2. From germline, CDR1 is SGHAT and CDR2 FQNNGV. The CDR3 runs 14 residues. Trimming cost V 5 bases and J 7 bases; bases outside gene matches: 6. In nucleotides, the CDR3 is TGTGCCAGCAGCCAGACTAGCGGGAGTGGTGAGCAGTACTTC. Residues: CASSQTSGSGEQYF.

The genes are TRBV28 and TRBJ1-4; D is ambiguous. Per the germline V gene, CDR1 is MDHEN and CDR2 is SYDVKM. The CDR3 consists of 14 residues. The germline V and J ends were trimmed by 2 bases and 5 bases, with 9 bases remaining between them. The CDR3 spells CASSLPHLNEKLFF. The CDR3 coding sequence is TGTGCCAGCAGTTTACCCCATTTAAATGAAAAACTGTTTTTT.

This clonotype appeared many times. The chain employs TRBV3-1 and TRBJ2-4; weak D call: TRBD2 (6 bases). The V gene lost 1 base and the J gene lost 7 bases, with 17 bases spanning the gap. The CDR3 has 16 amino acids. Germline V CDR1 and CDR2: LGHDT, YNNKEL (reference sequence). Written as DNA, the CDR3 is TGTGCCAGCAGCCAAGTTGCTAGCTGGGGGAGGAACATTCAGTACTTC. Translating gives CASSQVASWGRNIQYF.

This clonotype was observed many times. CDR3 sequence (DNA): TGCAGTGCTAGAGATCCGACAGGGGTTGTGGAGACCCAGTACTTC. It is translated as CSARDPTGVVETQYF. This chain joins TRBV20-1 and TRBJ2-5, with 8 bases fitting TRBD1. The trim removed 0 bases at V and 5 bases at J, leaving 8 bases unmatched. This CDR3 contains 15 residues. Looked up from germline, CDR1 is DFQATT and CDR2 is SNEGSKA (reference sequence).

A word on this clonotype: This likely reflects a read error, since a far larger clone is one base away. The V call is TRBV27, the J call TRBJ2-7, with 12 bases matching TRBD1. CDR3 size: 19 residues. CDR1 MNHEY and CDR2 SMNVEV come from the germline V gene (reference sequence). J lost 1 base, V lost 6 bases, and 16 bases had no gene match. Here the CDR3 reads CASRTGTGGRFGRSYEQYF. The DNA of the CDR3 is TGTGCCAGCAGAACCGGGACAGGGGGCCGGTTTGGTCGGTCCTACGAGCAGTACTTC.